These 31 T cell receptor beta chains originate from one sample sequenced in a study of blood T cell repertoires in COVID-19. Clones were sequenced by immunoSEQ multiplex PCR, and TCRdb holds only the in-frame ones, with some missing. The table includes approximately 500,000 clones, roughly nine tenths detected once. The sequencing sample was made of peripheral blood. The source of these receptors is a woman in her forties or fifties with COVID-19, enrolled during active disease.

This sequence joins TRBV19 and TRBJ2-7; 7 nucleotides align to TRBD1. Germline CDR1 reads LNHDA; CDR2 reads SQIVND (reference sequence). Trimming took 5 bases from V and 6 from J; bases not matched to a gene: 13. CDR3 size: 15 residues. DNA of the CDR3: TGTGCCAGTAGTGCATCCGGGACAGTTTCCCTCGAGCAGTACTTC. It codes for CASSASGTVSLEQYF.

V and J are TRBV14 and TRBJ2-2, with D uncertain. V shed 0 bases and J shed 3 bases, with 11 bases lying between them. This CDR3 is 16 amino acids long. Germline V gene data show CDR1 as SGHDN and CDR2 as FVKESK. In nucleotides, the CDR3 is TGTGCCAGCAGCCAAGATCCCCAGTCATACACCGGGGAGCTGTTTTTT. Amino acid sequence: CASSQDPQSYTGELFF.

The V gene is TRBV9, the J gene TRBJ2-6, with a possible D match to TRBD1 (5 bases). This CDR3 has 17 amino acids. Trimming cost V 2 bases and J 0 bases, with 12 bases left between them. Germline values: CDR1 SGDLS, CDR2 YYNGEE. CDR3 DNA sequence: TGTGCCAGCAGCGTTGGGGCACAGGCCTCTGGGGCCAACGTCCTGACTTTC. As protein: CASSVGAQASGANVLTF.

The V and J genes are TRBV5-1 and TRBJ1-2, with a weak D call TRBD1 (6 bases). The CDR3 extends over 14 amino acids. The V end was cut by 4 bases, the J end by 7 bases, with 17 bases between. CDR1 is SGHRS and CDR2 is YFSETQ in the germline V gene. The DNA of the CDR3 is TGCGCCAGCAGCCCCGGATGGGGGCGTGCTGGCTACACCTTC. This encodes CASSPGWGRAGYTF.

This clone was recorded a few times. In the same sample, other DNA sequences code for this CDR3. This chain connects TRBV19 to TRBJ1-5, with TRBD1 identical over 10 bases. The CDR3 is made up of 14 amino acids. V was pared by 4 bases and J by 5 bases, with 2 bases of the junction left unmatched. Germline loops: CDR1 LNHDA, CDR2 SQIVND (reference sequence). The CDR3 reads CASSTGTGDQPQHF. The CDR3 DNA reads as TGTGCCAGTAGTACCGGGACAGGGGATCAGCCCCAGCATTTT.

V usage is TRBV4-1 and J usage is TRBJ1-1; TRBD1 matches 9 bases. This CDR3 spans 20 amino acids. Trimming took 0 bases from V and 1 from J; bases not matched to a gene: 15. Germline assignment: CDR1 MGHRA and CDR2 YSYEKL. This CDR3 is CASSQDKRVVGTGKNTEAFF. CDR3 DNA sequence: TGCGCCAGCAGCCAAGATAAGAGGGTGGTAGGGACAGGGAAGAACACTGAAGCTTTCTTT.

The chain couples TRBV10-3 to TRBJ1-5; 7 bases are a match to TRBD1. There are 17 residues in the CDR3. Germline loops: CDR1 ENHRY, CDR2 SYGVKD. V lost 4 bases to trimming and J lost 3 bases; unmatched junction nucleotides: 12. CDR3 nucleotides: TGTGCCATCAGTGCGACTCGCGTAGGGACAGACAATCAGCCCCAGCATTTT. Amino acid sequence: CAISATRVGTDNQPQHF.

The CDR3 spells CASSSIPGISNYGYTF. CDR3 DNA: TGTGCCAGCAGTTCTATCCCGGGGATTTCTAACTATGGCTACACCTTC. The V and J genes are TRBV27 and TRBJ1-2, with D unclear. The germline gives CDR1 MNHEY, CDR2 SMNVEV (reference sequence). This CDR3 contains 16 residues. Trimming removed 4 bases from V and 0 bases from J, with 15 bases in between.

The chain combines TRBV28 with TRBJ1-3; 7 bases line up with TRBD1. Germline-derived CDR1 and CDR2 are MDHEN and SYDVKM. The CDR3 loop spans 15 amino acids. Trimming took 6 bases from V and 5 from J; bases not matched to a gene: 10. This CDR3 reads CASSRPGGGRNTIYF. The CDR3 DNA reads as TGTGCCAGCAGCCGACCAGGGGGTGGTAGAAACACCATATATTTT.

V gene TRBV12-3 or TRBV12-4 combines with J gene TRBJ2-1, with a possible D match to TRBD1 (5 bases). This CDR3 contains 13 residues. V was pared by 3 bases and J by 6 bases, with 9 bases between. The CDR3 reads CASSLAGPNEQFF. The CDR3 nucleotides are TGTGCCAGCAGTTTGGCAGGGCCCAATGAGCAGTTCTTC.

The chain combines TRBV7-8 with TRBJ1-1, with D possibly TRBD1 on 5 matching bases. Germline V gives CDR1 SGHVS, CDR2 FQNEAQ. The CDR3 is 15 residues long. Trimming took off 0 bases at V and 4 bases at J, with 12 bases between the two ends. The CDR3 DNA reads as TGTGCCAGCAGCTTAGCTGGGCAGGGAGGCACTGAAGCTTTCTTT. It codes for CASSLAGQGGTEAFF.

The rearrangement joins TRBV5-4 to TRBJ2-7, with TRBD1 as a possible D gene (5 bases). Trimming removed 4 bases from V and 5 bases from J, with 13 bases in between. CDR1 and CDR2 from the germline V gene are SGHNT and YYREEE (reference sequence). The CDR3 totals 13 residues. The CDR3 nucleotides are TGTGCCAGCAGCCAGGGCCTTAACAACGAGCAGTACTTC. It is translated as CASSQGLNNEQYF.

The count of this clone is one. The chain is built from TRBV7-3 and TRBJ1-1; 8 nucleotides align to TRBD1. CDR3 length: 16 amino acids. V lost 4 bases, J lost 1 base, and 8 bases stayed unmatched. Germline V gene lookup returns CDR1 SGHTA and CDR2 FQGTGA. In DNA, the CDR3 is TGTGCCAGCAGCTCACAAGACAGGGGTCAGAACACTGAAGCTTTCTTT. Protein sequence: CASSSQDRGQNTEAFF.

The rearrangement uses TRBV6-1 and TRBJ2-7, with 9 bases matching TRBD1. The V gene's germline CDR1 is MNHNS and CDR2 SASEGT. The trim removed 4 bases at V and 7 bases at J, leaving 5 bases unmatched. The CDR3 is 13 residues long. The CDR3 DNA reads as TGTGCCAGCAGTGCCGGGACAGGGTTAGAGCAGTACTTC. Its translation is CASSAGTGLEQYF.

The gene calls are TRBV4-2 and TRBJ1-2; D is perhaps TRBD1 (5 bases). The CDR3 is 15 amino acids. V was pared by 4 bases and J by 5 bases, with 17 bases between. Per germline, CDR1 LGHNA and CDR2 YNFKEQ. This CDR3 reads CASSPAGGDNYGYTF. The CDR3 region has the DNA TGTGCCAGCAGCCCCGCGGGAGGGGATAATTATGGCTACACCTTC.

The V gene is TRBV28, the J gene TRBJ2-7, with D maybe TRBD1 (7 bases). The germline V gene has CDR1 MDHEN and CDR2 SYDVKM. The CDR3 has 14 amino acids. Trimming took 2 bases from V and 2 from J, leaving 10 bases between them. In DNA form, the CDR3 reads TGTGCCAGCAGTTTAGCAGGGGGGACCTACGAGCAGTACTTC. Encoded protein: CASSLAGGTYEQYF. The full variable domain, its missing parts supplied by reference TRBV28 and TRBJ2-7, is DVKVTQSSRYLVKRTGEKVFLECVQDMDHENMFWYRQDPGLGLRLIYFSYDVKMKEKGDIPEGYSVSREKKERFSLILESASTNQTSMYLCASSLAGGTYEQYFGPGTRLTVT.

The chain uses TRBV11-3 and TRBJ2-1; TRBD2 aligns across 7 bases. V lost 2 bases, J lost 10 bases, and 11 bases stayed unmatched. CDR1 and CDR2 (germline): SGHNT, YENEEA. This CDR3 is built from 15 residues. For the CDR3, the DNA is TGTGCCAGCAGCTTAAACCCTCCCCCGGGGGGAGAGCAGTTCTTC. Amino acids: CASSLNPPPGGEQFF.

The V call is TRBV5-4, the J call TRBJ2-7; D is undetermined. Trimming left V 1 base short and J 6 bases short, with 11 bases between. This CDR3 is built from 13 residues. The germline gives CDR1 SGHNT, CDR2 YYREEE (reference sequence). The CDR3 sequence: CASSLRLEGEQYF. CDR3 DNA: TGTGCCAGCAGCTTGAGGCTAGAAGGCGAGCAGTACTTC.

V usage is TRBV9 and J usage is TRBJ2-1; 12 bases map to TRBD2. V lost 3 bases and J lost 0; bases outside the gene matches: 4. Germline-derived CDR1 and CDR2 are SGDLS and YYNGEE. The CDR3 is 17 amino acids. CDR3 region: CASSAGTSGLSYNEQFF. The CDR3 nucleotides are TGTGCCAGCAGCGCTGGGACTAGCGGGCTCTCCTACAATGAGCAGTTCTTC.

The V and J genes are TRBV18 and TRBJ1-5; D is undetermined. Trimming removed 3 bases at V and 7 bases at J, with 10 bases between. The CDR3 extends over 13 amino acids. Germline V lookup: CDR1 KGHSH, CDR2 LQKENI. CDR3 sequence: CASSPGRAQPQHF. For the CDR3, the DNA is TGTGCCAGCTCACCCGGGAGGGCCCAGCCCCAGCATTTT.

J is TRBJ2-1 and V is TRBV9; tentatively, D is TRBD2 (5 bases). The CDR3 is made up of 15 amino acids. From germline, CDR1 is SGDLS and CDR2 YYNGEE. The V gene lost 3 bases and the J gene lost 12 bases, with 22 bases spanning the gap. CDR3 nucleotides: TGTGCCAGCAGCGCGGACTGGACCCCCAATCGCGGGCAGTTCTTC. Its protein is CASSADWTPNRGQFF.

The V and J genes are TRBV21-1 and TRBJ2-5; the D call TRBD2 from the table was never checked on the DNA. TRBV21-1 is annotated as a pseudogene. CDR3 length equals 19 residues. The CDR3 loop reads CASSKGDRGGIRYQETQYF. CDR3 nucleotide sequence: TGTGCCAGCAGCAAAGGGGACCGGGGAGGGATCAGGTACCAAGAGACCCAGTACTTC.

The gene calls are TRBV11-2 and TRBJ2-1; TRBD2 agrees at 12 bases. Germline CDR1 reads SGHAT; CDR2 reads FQNNGV. The CDR3 covers 19 residues. With V trimmed by 5 bases and J by 0 bases, 11 bases remained unmatched. CDR3 bases: TGTGCCAGCAGCCCGGGCGGGACTAGCGGGTTTAGCTCCTACAATGAGCAGTTCTTC. Translated, it gives CASSPGGTSGFSSYNEQFF.

This clone was picked up one time. The gene calls are TRBV6-1 and TRBJ2-3, with 15 bases identical to TRBD2. V shed 1 base and J 4 bases; nucleotides not matched to a gene: 15. The germline gives CDR1 MNHNS, CDR2 SASEGT. The CDR3 totals 21 residues. The CDR3: CASSEGIMGTSGGRRSDTQYF. The CDR3 nucleotides read TGTGCCAGCAGTGAAGGTATCATGGGGACTAGCGGGGGGCGACGATCAGATACGCAGTATTTT.

The rearrangement joins TRBV15 to TRBJ2-5; D perhaps matches TRBD2 (6 bases). V was trimmed by 0 bases and J by 5 bases, leaving 13 bases between them. The germline CDR1 and CDR2 sequences are LNHNV and YYDKDF (reference sequence). The CDR3 sequence is 15 residues long. Here the CDR3 reads CATSRDRGSEETQYF. In DNA, the CDR3 is TGTGCCACCAGCAGAGATCGGGGGTCGGAGGAGACCCAGTACTTC.

This chain joins TRBV11-2 and TRBJ2-3; D is possibly TRBD1 (7 bases). The CDR3 contains 16 residues. V lost 5 bases and J 0 bases, leaving 15 bases between the germline ends. Germline V gene lookup returns CDR1 SGHAT and CDR2 FQNNGV. In DNA, the CDR3 is TGTGCCAGCAGCCAGGGGGGCCATTCTAGCACAGATACGCAGTATTTT. It translates to CASSQGGHSSTDTQYF.

The CDR3 here is CASSARNTEAFF. CDR3 in DNA: TGTGCCAGCAGCGCCAGGAACACTGAAGCTTTCTTT. V gene TRBV9 combines with J gene TRBJ1-1; unclear D gene. V gave up 3 bases and J gave up 1 base, with 4 bases separating them. CDR1 is SGDLS and CDR2 is YYNGEE in the germline V gene. This CDR3 has 12 amino acids.

The chain couples TRBV4-1 to TRBJ1-4, with TRBD1 as a possible D gene (6 bases). CDR3 size: 15 residues. Trimming removed 2 bases from V and 5 bases from J, with 12 bases in between. The germline gives CDR1 MGHRA, CDR2 YSYEKL. DNA of the CDR3: TGCGCCAGCAGCCAATCCGGGACACTAAATGAAAAACTGTTTTTT. Protein product: CASSQSGTLNEKLFF.

This clone was picked up one time. The chain combines TRBV9 with TRBJ2-3; 13 positions match TRBD2. Trimming removed 2 bases from V and 6 bases from J; junction bases left unmatched: 3. The CDR3 sequence is 15 residues long. The germline gives CDR1 SGDLS, CDR2 YYNGEE. The CDR3 reads CASSVTSGGADTQYF. Here the CDR3 DNA reads TGTGCCAGCAGCGTTACTAGCGGGGGGGCGGATACGCAGTATTTT.

The CDR3 is CASSEWERNTEAFF. CDR3 bases: TGTGCCAGCAGCGAATGGGAGAGAAACACTGAAGCTTTCTTT. The V call is TRBV5-4, the J call TRBJ1-1; no clear D. From germline, CDR1 is SGHNT and CDR2 YYREEE (reference sequence). The CDR3 sequence is 14 residues long. V was trimmed by 4 bases and J by 2 bases, leaving 12 bases between them.

The chain has TRBV28 and TRBJ1-5; D is perhaps TRBD1 (6 bases). The ends were cut back, 5 bases at V and 3 bases at J, with 14 bases in the middle. This CDR3 is built from 15 residues. From germline, CDR1 is MDHEN and CDR2 SYDVKM. CDR3 amino acids: CASSRNGQSNQPQHF. The CDR3 region has the DNA TGTGCCAGCAGTCGCAACGGACAGTCCAATCAGCCCCAGCATTTT.